This T cell receptor beta chain was captured by sequencing in a study of T-cell reconstitution after alpha-beta-depleted transplantation in children. This CDR3 spans 16 amino acids. The germline gives CDR1 LNHNV, CDR2 YYDKDF (reference sequence). J lost 2 bases, V lost 2 bases, and 4 bases had no gene match. Preparation of the TCRbeta library involved a method that used unique molecular identifiers. TCRdb re-called the PCR reads with MiXCR, one entry per CDR3 protein. Among around 380,000 distinct CDR3 sequences listed, 11% were seen once. The J gene is TRBJ2-5, the V gene TRBV15, with 11 positions matching TRBD1. The source was PBMCs from the stem cell graft donor, collected from the stem cell graft. The receptor was isolated from a human donor who donated a stem cell graft to a child with acute myeloid leukemia. The CDR3, as DNA: TGTGCCACCAGCAGACGGGACAGGGGGATGCAAGAGACCCAGTACTTC. This encodes CATSRRDRGMQETQYF.